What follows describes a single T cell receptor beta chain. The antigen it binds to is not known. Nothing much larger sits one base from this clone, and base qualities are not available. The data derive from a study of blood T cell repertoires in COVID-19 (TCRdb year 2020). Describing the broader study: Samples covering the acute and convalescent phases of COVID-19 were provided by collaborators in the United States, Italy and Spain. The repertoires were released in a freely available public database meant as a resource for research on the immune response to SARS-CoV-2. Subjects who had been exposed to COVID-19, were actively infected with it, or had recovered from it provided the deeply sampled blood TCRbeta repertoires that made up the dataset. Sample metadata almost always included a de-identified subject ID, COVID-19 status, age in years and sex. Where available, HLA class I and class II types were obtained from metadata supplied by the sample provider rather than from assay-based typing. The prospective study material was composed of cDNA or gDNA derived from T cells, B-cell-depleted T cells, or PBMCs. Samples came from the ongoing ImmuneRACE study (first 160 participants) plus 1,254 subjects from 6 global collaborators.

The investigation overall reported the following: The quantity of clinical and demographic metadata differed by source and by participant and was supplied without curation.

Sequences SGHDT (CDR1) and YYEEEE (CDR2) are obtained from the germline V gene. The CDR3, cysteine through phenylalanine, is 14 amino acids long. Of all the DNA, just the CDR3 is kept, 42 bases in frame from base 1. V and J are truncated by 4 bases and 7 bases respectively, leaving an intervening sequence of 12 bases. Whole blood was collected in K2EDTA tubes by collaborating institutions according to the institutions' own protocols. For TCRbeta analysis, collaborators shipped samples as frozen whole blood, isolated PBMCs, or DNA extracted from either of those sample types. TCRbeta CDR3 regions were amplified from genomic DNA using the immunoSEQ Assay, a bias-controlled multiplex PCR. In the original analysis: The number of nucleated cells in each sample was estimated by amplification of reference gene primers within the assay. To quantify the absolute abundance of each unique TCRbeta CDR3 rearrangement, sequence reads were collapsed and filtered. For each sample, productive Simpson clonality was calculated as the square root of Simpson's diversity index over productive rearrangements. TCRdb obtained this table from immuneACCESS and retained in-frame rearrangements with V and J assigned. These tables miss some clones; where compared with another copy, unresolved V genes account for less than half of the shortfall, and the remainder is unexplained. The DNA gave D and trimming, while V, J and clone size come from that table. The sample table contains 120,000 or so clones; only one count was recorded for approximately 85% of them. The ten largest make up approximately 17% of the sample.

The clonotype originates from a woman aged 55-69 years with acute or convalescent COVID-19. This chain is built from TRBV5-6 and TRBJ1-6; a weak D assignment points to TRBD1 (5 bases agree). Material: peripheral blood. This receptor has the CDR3 CASSLGGGNSPLHF. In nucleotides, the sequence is TGTGCCAGCAGCCTCGGTGGGGGGAATTCACCCCTCCACTTT.